The sample holds a few counts of the clone carrying this TCR beta chain. This CDR3 spans 16 amino acids. The germline V gene has CDR1 SGHAT and CDR2 FQNNGV. With 8 bases clipped from V and 1 base from J, the junction kept 3 bases outside the gene matches. The data were taken from a study of blood T cells in healthy people across ages. Primers used in a second PCR of roughly 7 to 11 cycles were a sample-barcoded 5' primer and a J-beta primer mix. TCRdb independently ran MiXCR on the 5' RACE reads; one entry per CDR3 protein. The table shows over 500,000 distinct CDR3 sequences, with about 28% occurring only once. In each sample, at least 7 million PBMCs were isolated. These data are also associated with another study on T cells of mothers and their children.

The material sequenced was blood. The chain links TRBV11-2 to TRBJ2-6; 12 bases are a match to TRBD2. This clonotype was obtained from a boy aged 2 to 9 in good health. CDR3 sequence reads: CASPGLAGSGANVLTF. In nucleotides, the CDR3 is TGTGCCAGCCCGGGACTAGCGGGTTCTGGGGCCAACGTCCTGACTTTC.